This T cell receptor (beta chain) was profiled in a study of blood T cell repertoires in COVID-19. Study summary: The study drew acute and convalescent COVID-19 samples from the United States, Italy and Spain. Sources were T cells, B-cell-depleted T cells, or PBMCs; the material itself was cDNA or gDNA.

CDR1 is MNHNS and CDR2 is SASEGT in the germline V gene. The ends lost 1 base at V and 5 bases at J; junction bases unmatched: 5. The CDR3 totals 14 residues. As processed by the authors: Amplifying reference gene primers gave estimates of nucleated cell counts. The repertoire was sequenced with immunoSEQ multiplex PCR; TCRdb's copy has only in-frame clones and lacks some. V and J calls and clone size are as listed in that table; D and trimming were resolved from the DNA. Altogether tens of thousands of clones are present, about 83% being singletons, with the ten largest covering less than 7%. This clone has a single count. Enrolled during active infection, Seattle patients were then followed longitudinally.

The sample consisted of peripheral blood. The sequence was collected from a man between 65 and 85 years old with COVID-19, enrolled during active disease. The J gene is TRBJ2-7, the V gene TRBV6-1; 7 bases match TRBD1. The CDR3 spells CASSEGEQGNEQYF. In nucleotides, the CDR3 is TGTGCCAGCAGTGAAGGGGAACAGGGGAACGAGCAGTACTTC.